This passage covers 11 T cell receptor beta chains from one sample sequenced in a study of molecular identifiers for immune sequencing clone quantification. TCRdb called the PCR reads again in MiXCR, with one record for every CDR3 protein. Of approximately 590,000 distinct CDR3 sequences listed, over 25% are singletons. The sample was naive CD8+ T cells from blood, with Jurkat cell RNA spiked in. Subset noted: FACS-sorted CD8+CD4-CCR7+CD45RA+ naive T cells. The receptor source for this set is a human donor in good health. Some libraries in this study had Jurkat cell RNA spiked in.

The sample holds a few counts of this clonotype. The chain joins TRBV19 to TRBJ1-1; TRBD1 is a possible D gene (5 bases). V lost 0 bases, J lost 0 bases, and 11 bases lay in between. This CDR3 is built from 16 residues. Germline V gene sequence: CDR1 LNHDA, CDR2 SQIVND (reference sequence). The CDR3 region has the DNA TGTGCCAGTAGTATAGATGGTCCGGACATGAACACTGAAGCTTTCTTT. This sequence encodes CASSIDGPDMNTEAFF.

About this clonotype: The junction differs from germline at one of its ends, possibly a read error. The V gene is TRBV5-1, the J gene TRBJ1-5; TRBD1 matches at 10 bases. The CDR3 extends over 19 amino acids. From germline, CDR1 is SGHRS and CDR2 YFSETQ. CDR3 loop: CASSFKISGTGDSNQPKHF. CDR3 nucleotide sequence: TGCGCCAGCAGCTTCAAGATCTCCGGGACAGGGGATAGCAATCAGCCCAAGCATTTT.

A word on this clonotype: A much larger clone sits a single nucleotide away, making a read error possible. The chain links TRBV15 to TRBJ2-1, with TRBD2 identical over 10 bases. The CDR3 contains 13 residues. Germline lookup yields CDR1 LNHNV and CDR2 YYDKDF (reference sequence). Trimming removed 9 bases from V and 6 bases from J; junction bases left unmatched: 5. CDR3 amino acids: CATELAGCNEQFF. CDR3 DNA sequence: TGTGCCACAGAACTAGCGGGGTGCAATGAGCAGTTCTTC.

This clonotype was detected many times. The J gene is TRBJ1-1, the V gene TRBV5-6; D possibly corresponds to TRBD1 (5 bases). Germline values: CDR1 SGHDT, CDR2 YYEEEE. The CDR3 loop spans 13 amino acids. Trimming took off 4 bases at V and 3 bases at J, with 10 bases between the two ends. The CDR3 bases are TGTGCCAGCAGCAGGGGTCTCTACACTGAAGCTTTCTTT. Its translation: CASSRGLYTEAFF. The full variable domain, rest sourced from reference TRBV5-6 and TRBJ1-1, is DAGVTQSPTHLIKTRGQQVTLRCSPKSGHDTVSWYQQALGQGPQFIFQYYEEEERQRGNFPDRFSGHQFPNYSSELNVNALLLGDSALYLCASSRGLYTEAFFGQGTRLTVV.

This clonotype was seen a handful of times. Here the CDR3 reads CASSDGTSGILESVTQYF. The CDR3 DNA reads as TGTGCCAGCAGCGATGGGACTAGCGGGATTTTGGAATCAGTTACGCAGTATTTT. The chain carries TRBV7-2 and TRBJ2-3; TRBD2 agrees at 13 bases. Germline V lookup: CDR1 SGHTA, CDR2 FQGNSA. V shed 5 bases, J shed 8 bases, and the junction held 16 bases outside the gene matches. This CDR3 is built from 18 residues.

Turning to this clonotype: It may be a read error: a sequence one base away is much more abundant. CDR3 nucleotides: TGTGCCAGCAGTTGGGGGGCTAGCTCCGCAGATACGCAGTATTTT. Translating it yields CASSWGASSADTQYF. V and J are TRBV7-3 and TRBJ2-3; TRBD1 or TRBD2 may be the D gene (6 bases each). Per germline, CDR1 SGHTA and CDR2 FQGTGA. V was shortened by 6 bases and J by 4 bases, with 17 bases between the two germline ends. The CDR3 is 15 residues long. Looking up the rest from reference TRBV7-3 and TRBJ2-3 gives the full variable domain: GAGVSQTPSNKVTEKGKYVELRCDPISGHTALYWYRQSLGQGPEFLIYFQGTGAADDSGLPNDRFFAVRPEGSVSTLKIQRTERGDSAVYLCASSWGASSADTQYFGPGTRLTVL.

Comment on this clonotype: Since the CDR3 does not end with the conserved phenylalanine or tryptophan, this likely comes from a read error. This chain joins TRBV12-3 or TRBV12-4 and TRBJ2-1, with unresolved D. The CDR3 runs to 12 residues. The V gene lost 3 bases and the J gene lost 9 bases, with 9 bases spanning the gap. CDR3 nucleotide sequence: TGTGCCAGCAGTTTTAGTGTGACTGAGCAGTTCTCC. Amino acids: CASSFSVTEQFS.

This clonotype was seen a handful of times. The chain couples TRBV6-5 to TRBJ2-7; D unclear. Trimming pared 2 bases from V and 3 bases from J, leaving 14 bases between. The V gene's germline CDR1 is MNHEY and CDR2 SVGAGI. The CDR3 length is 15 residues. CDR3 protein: CASSYGRKRLYEQYF. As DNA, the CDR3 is TGTGCCAGCAGTTACGGGCGAAAAAGACTCTACGAGCAGTACTTC.

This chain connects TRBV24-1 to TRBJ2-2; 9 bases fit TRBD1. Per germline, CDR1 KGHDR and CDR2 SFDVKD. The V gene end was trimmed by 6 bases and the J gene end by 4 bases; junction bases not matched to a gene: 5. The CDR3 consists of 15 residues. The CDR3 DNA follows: TGTGCCACCAGTCCGGGACAGGGACTCACCGGGGAGCTGTTTTTT. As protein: CATSPGQGLTGELFF.

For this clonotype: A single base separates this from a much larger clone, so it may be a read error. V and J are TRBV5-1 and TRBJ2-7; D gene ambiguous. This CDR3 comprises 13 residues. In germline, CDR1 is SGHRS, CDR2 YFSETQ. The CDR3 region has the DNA TGCGCCAGCAGCCTGGACCCGTTCCCCGAGCGGTACTTC. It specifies CASSLDPFPERYF.

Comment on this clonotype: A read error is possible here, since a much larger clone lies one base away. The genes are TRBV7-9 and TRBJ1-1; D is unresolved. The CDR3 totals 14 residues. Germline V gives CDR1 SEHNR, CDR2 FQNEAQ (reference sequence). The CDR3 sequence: CASSLDSLGTEASF. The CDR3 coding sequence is TGTGCCAGCAGCTTAGACTCATTAGGAACTGAAGCTTCCTTT. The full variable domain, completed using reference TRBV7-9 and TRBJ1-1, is DTGVSQNPRHKITKRGQNVTFRCDPISEHNRLYWYRQTLGQGPEFLTYFQNEAQLEKSRLLSDRFSAERPKGSFSTLEIQRTEQGDSAMYLCASSLDSLGTEASFGQGTRLTVV.